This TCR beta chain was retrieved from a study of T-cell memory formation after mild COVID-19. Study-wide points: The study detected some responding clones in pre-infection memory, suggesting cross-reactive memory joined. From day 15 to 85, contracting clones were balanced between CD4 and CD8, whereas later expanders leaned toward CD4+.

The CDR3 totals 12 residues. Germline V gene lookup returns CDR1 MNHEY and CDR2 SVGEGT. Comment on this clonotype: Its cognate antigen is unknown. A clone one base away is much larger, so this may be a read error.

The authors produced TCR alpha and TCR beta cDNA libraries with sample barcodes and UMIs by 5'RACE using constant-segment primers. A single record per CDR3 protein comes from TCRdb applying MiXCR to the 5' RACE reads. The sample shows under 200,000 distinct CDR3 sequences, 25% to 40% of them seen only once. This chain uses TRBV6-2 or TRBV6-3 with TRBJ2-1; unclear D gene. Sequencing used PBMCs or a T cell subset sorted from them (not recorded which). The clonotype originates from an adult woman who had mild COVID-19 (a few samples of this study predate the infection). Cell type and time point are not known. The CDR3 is CASGYGGTEQFF. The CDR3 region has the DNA TGTGCCAGCGGTTACGGCGGAACAGAGCAGTTCTTC.